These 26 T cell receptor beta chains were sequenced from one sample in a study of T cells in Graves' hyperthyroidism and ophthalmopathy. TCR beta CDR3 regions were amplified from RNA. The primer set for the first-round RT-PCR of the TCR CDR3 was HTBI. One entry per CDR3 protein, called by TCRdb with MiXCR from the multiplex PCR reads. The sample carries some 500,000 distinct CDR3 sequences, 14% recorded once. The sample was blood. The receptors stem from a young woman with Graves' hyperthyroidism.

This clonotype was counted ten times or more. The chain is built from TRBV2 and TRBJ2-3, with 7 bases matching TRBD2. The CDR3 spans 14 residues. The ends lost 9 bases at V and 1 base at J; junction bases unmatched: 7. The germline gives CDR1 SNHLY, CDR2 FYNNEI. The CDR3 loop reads CAREVAGGTDTQYF. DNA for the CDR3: TGTGCCAGGGAGGTGGCGGGAGGCACAGATACGCAGTATTTT. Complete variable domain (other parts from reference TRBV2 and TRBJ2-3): EPEVTQTPSHQVTQMGQEVILRCVPISNHLYFYWYRQILGQKVEFLVSFYNNEISEKSEIFDDQFSVERPDGSNFTLKIRSTKLEDSAMYFCAREVAGGTDTQYFGPGTRLTVL.

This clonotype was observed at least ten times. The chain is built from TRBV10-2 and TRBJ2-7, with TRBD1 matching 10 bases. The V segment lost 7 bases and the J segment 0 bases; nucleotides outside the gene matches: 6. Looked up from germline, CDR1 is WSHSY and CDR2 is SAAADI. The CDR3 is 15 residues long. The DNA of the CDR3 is TGCGCCAGCATTCCCGGGACAGGGGCCTCCTACGAGCAGTACGTC. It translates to CASIPGTGASYEQYV.

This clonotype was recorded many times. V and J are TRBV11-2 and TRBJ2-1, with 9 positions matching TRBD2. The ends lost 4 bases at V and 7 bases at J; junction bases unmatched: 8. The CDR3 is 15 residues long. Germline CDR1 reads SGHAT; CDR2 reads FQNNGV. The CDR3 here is CASSWLAGSVNEQFF. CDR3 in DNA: TGTGCCAGCAGCTGGCTAGCGGGGTCTGTTAATGAGCAGTTCTTC.

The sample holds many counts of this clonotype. The CDR3 loop is CASSQDTRGLAGRVEQFF. The CDR3 DNA reads TGTGCCAGCAGCCAAGATACTCGGGGGCTAGCGGGACGGGTGGAGCAGTTCTTC. The rearrangement links TRBV3-1 to TRBJ2-1; 9 positions match TRBD2. Losses at the gene ends were 0 bases for V and 10 bases for J; bases not matched to a gene: 16. Germline V gene sequence: CDR1 LGHDT, CDR2 YNNKEL (reference sequence). The CDR3 has 18 residues.

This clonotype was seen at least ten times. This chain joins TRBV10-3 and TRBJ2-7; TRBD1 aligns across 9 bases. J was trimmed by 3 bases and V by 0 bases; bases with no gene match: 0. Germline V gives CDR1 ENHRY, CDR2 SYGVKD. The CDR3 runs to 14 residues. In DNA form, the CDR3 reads TGTGCCATCAGTGAGTCGGGACAGGGCTACGAGCAGTACTTC. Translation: CAISESGQGYEQYF.

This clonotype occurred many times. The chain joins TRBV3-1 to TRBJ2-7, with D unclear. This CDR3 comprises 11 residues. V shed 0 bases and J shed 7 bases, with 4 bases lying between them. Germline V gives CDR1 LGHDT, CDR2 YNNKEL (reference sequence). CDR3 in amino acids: CASSQEWEQYF. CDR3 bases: TGTGCCAGCAGCCAAGAGTGGGAGCAGTACTTC.

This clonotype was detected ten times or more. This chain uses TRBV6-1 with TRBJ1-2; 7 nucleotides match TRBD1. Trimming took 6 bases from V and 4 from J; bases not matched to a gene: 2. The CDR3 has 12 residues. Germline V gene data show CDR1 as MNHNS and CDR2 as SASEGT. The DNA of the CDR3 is TGTGCCAGCAGGGACAGGCCCTATGGCTACACCTTC. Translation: CASRDRPYGYTF.

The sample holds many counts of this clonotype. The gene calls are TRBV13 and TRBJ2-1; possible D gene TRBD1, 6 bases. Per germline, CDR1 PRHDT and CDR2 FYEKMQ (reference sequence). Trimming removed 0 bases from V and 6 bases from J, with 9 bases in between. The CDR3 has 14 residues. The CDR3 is CASSLGQGSNEQFF. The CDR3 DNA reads TGTGCCAGCAGCTTAGGACAGGGTTCCAATGAGCAGTTCTTC.

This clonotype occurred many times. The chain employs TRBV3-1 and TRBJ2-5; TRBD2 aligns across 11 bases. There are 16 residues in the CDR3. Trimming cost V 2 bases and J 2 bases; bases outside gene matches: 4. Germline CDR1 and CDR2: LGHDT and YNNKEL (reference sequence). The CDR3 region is CASSQRGLAVQETQYF. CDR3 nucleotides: TGTGCCAGCAGCCAAAGGGGACTAGCGGTTCAAGAGACCCAGTACTTC.

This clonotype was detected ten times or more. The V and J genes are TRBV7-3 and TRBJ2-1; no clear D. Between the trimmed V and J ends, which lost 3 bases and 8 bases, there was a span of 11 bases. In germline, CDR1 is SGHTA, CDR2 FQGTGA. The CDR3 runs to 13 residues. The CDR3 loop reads CASSFLGIDEQFF. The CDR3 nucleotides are TGTGCCAGCAGCTTTTTGGGGATCGATGAGCAGTTCTTC.

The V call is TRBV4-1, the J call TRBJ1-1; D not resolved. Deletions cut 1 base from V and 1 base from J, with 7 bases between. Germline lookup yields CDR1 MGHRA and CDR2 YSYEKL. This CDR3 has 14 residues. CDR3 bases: TGCGCCAGCAGCCAAGTTAGGGCGAACACTGAAGCTTTCTTT. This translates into CASSQVRANTEAFF.

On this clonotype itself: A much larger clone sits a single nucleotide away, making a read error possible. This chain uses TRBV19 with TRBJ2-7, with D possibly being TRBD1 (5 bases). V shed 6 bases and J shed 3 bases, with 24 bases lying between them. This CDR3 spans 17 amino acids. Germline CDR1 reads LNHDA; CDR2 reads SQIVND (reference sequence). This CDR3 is CASSPPPIWGLLYEQYF. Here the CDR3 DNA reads TGTGCCAGTAGCCCCCCCCCCATCTGGGGCCTTCTCTACGAGCAGTACTTC.

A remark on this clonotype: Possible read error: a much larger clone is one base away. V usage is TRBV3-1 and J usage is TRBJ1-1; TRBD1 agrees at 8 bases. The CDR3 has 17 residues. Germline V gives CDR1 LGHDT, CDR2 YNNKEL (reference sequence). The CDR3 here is CDSSLLSTGVRNTEAFF. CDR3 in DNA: TGTGACAGCAGCCTCCTATCGACAGGGGTTAGGAACACTGAAGCTTTCTTT.

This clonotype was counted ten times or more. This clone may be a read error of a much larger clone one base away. The CDR3: CASSPQGGGTKAFF. The CDR3 bases are TGTGCCAGCAGTCCCCAGGGTGGAGGAACTAAAGCTTTCTTT. The chain links TRBV12-3 or TRBV12-4 to TRBJ1-1, with D maybe TRBD1 (5 bases). The V end was cut by 5 bases, the J end by 9 bases, with 19 bases between. This CDR3 has 14 amino acids.

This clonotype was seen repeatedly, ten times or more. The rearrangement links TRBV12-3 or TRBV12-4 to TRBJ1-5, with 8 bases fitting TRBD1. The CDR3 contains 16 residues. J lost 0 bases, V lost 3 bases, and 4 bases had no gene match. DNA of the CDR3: TGTGCCAGCAGTTTCGGGACAGGTTATAGCAATCAGCCCCAGCATTTT. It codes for CASSFGTGYSNQPQHF.

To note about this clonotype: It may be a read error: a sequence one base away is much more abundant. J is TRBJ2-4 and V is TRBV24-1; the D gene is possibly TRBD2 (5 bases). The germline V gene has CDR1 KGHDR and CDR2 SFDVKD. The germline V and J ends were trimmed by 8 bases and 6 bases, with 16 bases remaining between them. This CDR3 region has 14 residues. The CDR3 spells CATKTEGRGNIQYF. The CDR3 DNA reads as TGTGCCACCAAGACCGAGGGCCGAGGAAACATTCAGTACTTC.

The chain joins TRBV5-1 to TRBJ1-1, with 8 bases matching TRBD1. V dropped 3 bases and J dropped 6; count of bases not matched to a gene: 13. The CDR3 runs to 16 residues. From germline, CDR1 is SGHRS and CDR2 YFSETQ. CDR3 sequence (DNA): TGCGCCAGCAGCTCTGGACAGGGCCCAATAGAGGCTGAAGCTTTCTTT. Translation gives CASSSGQGPIEAEAFF.

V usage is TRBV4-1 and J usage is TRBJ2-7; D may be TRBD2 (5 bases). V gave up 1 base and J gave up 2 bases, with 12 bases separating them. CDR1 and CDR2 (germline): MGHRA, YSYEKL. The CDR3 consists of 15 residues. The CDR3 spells CASSQGILGAYEQYV. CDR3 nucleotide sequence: TGCGCCAGCAGCCAAGGAATTCTCGGGGCCTACGAGCAGTACGTC.

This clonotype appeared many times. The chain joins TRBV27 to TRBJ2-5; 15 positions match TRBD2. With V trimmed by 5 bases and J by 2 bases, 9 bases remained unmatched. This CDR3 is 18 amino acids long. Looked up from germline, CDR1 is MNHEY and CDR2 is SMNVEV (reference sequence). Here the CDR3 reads CASSIGLAGGPGQETQYF. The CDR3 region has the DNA TGTGCCAGCAGTATCGGACTAGCGGGAGGGCCCGGGCAAGAGACCCAGTACTTC.

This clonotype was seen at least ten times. The DNA of the CDR3 is TGCAGTGCTGGTCCGGGACAGGGGCGAAATTCACCCCTCCACTTT. Translated: CSAGPGQGRNSPLHF. This sequence joins TRBV20-1 and TRBJ1-6; 10 bases line up with TRBD1. Per the germline V gene, CDR1 is DFQATT and CDR2 is SNEGSKA (reference sequence). The CDR3 has 15 residues. J gave up 7 bases and V 5 bases, and 8 bases lay outside the gene matches.

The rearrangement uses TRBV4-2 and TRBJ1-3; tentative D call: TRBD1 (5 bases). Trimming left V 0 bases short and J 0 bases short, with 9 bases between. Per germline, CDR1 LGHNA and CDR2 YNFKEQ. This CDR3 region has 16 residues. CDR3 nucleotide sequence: TGTGCCAGCAGCCAAGAGGGGACGGTCTCTGGAAACACCATATATTTT. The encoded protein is CASSQEGTVSGNTIYF.

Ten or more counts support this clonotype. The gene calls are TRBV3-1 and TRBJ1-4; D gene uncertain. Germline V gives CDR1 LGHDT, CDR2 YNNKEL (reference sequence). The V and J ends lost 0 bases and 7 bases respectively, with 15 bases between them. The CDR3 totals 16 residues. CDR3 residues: CASSQDLPGMGEKLFF. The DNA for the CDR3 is TGTGCCAGCAGCCAAGACCTGCCGGGGATGGGTGAAAAACTGTTTTTT.

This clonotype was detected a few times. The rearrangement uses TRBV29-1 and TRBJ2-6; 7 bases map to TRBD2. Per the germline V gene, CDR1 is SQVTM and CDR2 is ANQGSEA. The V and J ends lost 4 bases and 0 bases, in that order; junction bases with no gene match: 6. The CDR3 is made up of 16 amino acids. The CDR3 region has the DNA TGCAGCGTTGGTTGGGGGGGGATCTCTGGGGCCAACGTCCTGACTTTC. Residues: CSVGWGGISGANVLTF.

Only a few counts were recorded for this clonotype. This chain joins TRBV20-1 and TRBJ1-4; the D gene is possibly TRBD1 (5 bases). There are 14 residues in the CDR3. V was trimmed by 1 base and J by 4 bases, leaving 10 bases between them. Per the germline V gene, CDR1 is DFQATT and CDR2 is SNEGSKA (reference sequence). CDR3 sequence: CSARGGISNEKLFF. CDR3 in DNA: TGCAGTGCTAGAGGGGGGATCAGTAATGAAAAACTGTTTTTT.

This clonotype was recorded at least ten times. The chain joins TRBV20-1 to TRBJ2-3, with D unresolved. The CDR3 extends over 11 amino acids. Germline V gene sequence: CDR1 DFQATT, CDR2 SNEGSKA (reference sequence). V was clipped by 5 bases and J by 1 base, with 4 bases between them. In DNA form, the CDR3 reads TGCAGTGCTCCCCGCACAGATACGCAGTATTTT. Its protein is CSAPRTDTQYF.

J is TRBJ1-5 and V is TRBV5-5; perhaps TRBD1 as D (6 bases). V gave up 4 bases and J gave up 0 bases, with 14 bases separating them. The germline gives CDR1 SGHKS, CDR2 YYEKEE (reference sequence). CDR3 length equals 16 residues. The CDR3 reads CASSPWTANSNQPQHF. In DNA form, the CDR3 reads TGTGCCAGCAGCCCATGGACAGCTAATAGCAATCAGCCCCAGCATTTT.